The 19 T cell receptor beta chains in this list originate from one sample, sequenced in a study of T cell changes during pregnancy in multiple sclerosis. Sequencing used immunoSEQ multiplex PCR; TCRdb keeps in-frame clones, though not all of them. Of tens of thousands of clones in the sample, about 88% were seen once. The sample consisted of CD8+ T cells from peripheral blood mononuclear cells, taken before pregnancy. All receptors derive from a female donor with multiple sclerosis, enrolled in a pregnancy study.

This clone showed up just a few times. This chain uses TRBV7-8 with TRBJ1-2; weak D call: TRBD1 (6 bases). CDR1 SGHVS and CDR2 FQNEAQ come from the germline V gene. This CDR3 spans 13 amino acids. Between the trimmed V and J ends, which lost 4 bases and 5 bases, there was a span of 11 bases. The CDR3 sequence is CASSSDRRYGYTF. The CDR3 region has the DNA TGTGCCAGCAGCTCCGACAGGCGTTATGGCTACACCTTC.

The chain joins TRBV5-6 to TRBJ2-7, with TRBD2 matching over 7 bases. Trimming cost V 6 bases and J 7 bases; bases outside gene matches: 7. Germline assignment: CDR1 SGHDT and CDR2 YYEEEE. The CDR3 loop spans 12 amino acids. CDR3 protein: CASKVSGGEQYF. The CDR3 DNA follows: TGTGCCAGCAAAGTCTCGGGGGGAGAGCAGTACTTC.

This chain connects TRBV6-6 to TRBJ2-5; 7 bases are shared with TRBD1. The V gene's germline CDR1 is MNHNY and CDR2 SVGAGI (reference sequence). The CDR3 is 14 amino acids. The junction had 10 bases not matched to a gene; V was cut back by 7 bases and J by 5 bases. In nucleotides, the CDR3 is TGTGCCAGCATCGGTGAGGGGGCGAGGGAGACCCAGTACTTC. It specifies CASIGEGARETQYF.

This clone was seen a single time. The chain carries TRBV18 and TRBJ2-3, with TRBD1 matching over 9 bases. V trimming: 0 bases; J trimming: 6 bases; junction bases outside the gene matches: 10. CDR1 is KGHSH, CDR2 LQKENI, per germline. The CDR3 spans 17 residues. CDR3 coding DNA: TGTGCCAGCTCACCACCGTCGTGGGACAGGGTGGAGGATACGCAGTATTTT. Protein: CASSPPSWDRVEDTQYF.

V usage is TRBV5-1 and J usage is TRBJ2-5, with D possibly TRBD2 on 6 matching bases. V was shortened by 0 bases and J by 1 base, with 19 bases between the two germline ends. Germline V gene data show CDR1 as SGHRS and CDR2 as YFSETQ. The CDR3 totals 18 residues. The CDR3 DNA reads TGCGCCAGCAGCTTGGAAGTGCGCGGGGCACTCGGCCAAGAGACCCAGTACTTC. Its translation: CASSLEVRGALGQETQYF.

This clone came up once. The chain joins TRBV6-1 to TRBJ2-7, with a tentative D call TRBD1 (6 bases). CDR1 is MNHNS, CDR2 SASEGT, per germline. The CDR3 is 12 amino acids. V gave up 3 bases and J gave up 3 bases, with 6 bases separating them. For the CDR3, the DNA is TGTGCCAGCAGTGACAGGGGCTACGAGCAGTACTTC. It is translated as CASSDRGYEQYF.

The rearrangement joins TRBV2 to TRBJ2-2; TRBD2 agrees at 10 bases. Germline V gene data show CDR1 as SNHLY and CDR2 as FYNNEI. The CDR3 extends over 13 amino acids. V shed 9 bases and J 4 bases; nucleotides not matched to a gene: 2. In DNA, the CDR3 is TGTGCCAGACTAGCGGGGCCCACCGGGGAGCTGTTTTTT. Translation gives CARLAGPTGELFF.

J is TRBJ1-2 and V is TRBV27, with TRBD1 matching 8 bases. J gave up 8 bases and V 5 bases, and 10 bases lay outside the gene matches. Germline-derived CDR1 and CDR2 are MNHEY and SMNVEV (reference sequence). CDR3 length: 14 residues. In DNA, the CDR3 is TGTGCCAGCAGTCTCGGCAGGGGGCCGCCGGGCTACACCTTC. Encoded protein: CASSLGRGPPGYTF.

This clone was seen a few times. The CDR3 nucleotides read TGTGCCAGTAGTATTGTAGGGGCTGGAAACACCATATATTTT. Translated, it gives CASSIVGAGNTIYF. The rearrangement links TRBV19 to TRBJ1-3, with D perhaps TRBD1 (5 bases). There are 14 residues in the CDR3. Trimming pared 3 bases from V and 2 bases from J, leaving 8 bases between. Germline V gene sequence: CDR1 LNHDA, CDR2 SQIVND (reference sequence). The full variable domain, its missing parts supplied by reference TRBV19 and TRBJ1-3, is DGGITQSPKYLFRKEGQNVTLSCEQNLNHDAMYWYRQDPGQGLRLIYYSQIVNDFQKGDIAEGYSVSREKKESFPLTVTSAQKNPTAFYLCASSIVGAGNTIYFGEGSWLTVV.

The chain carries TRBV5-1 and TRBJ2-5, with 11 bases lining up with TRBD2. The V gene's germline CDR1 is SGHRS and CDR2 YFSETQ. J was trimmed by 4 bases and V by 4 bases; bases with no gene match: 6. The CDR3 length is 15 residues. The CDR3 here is CASSPGTSGGETQYF. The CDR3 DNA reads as TGCGCCAGCAGCCCCGGGACTAGCGGAGGAGAGACCCAGTACTTC.

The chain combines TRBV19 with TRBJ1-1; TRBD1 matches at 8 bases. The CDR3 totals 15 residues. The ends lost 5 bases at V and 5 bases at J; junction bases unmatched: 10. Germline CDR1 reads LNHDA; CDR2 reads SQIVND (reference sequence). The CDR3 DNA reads TGTGCCAGTAGTGCGACAGGGGCGGGGTGGACTGAAGCTTTCTTT. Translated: CASSATGAGWTEAFF. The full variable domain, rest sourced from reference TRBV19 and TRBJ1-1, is DGGITQSPKYLFRKEGQNVTLSCEQNLNHDAMYWYRQDPGQGLRLIYYSQIVNDFQKGDIAEGYSVSREKKESFPLTVTSAQKNPTAFYLCASSATGAGWTEAFFGQGTRLTVV.

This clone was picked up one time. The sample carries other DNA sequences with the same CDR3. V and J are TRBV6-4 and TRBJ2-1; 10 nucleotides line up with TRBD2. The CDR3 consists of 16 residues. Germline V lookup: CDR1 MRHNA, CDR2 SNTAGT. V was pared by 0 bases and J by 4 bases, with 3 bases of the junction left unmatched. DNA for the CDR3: TGTGCCAGCAGTGACTCCGCTAGCGGGGGATACAATGAGCAGTTCTTC. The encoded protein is CASSDSASGGYNEQFF.

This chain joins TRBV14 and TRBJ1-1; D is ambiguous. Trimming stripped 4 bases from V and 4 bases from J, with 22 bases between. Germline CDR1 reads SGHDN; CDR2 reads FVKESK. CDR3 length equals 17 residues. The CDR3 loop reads CASSPTIKREPRTEAFF. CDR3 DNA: TGTGCCAGCAGCCCCACTATCAAAAGGGAGCCGCGCACTGAAGCTTTCTTT.

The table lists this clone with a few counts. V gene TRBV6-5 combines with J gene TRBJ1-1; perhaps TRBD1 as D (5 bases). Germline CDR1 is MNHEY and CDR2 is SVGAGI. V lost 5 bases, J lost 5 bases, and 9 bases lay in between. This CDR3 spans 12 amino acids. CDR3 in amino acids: CASSPSGTEAFF. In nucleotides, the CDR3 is TGTGCCAGCAGTCCCTCAGGGACTGAAGCTTTCTTT.

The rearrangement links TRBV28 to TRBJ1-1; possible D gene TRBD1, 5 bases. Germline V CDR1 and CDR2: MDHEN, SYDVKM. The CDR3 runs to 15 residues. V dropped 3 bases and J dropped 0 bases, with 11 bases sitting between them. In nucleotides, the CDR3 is TGTGCCAGCAGTTTTGGGGGGAGCTTGAACACTGAAGCTTTCTTT. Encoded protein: CASSFGGSLNTEAFF.

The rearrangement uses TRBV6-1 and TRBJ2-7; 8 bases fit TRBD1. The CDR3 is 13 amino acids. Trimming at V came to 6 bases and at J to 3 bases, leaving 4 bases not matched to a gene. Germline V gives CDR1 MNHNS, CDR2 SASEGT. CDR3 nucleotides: TGTGCCAGCAGAGACAGGGGCTTCTACGAGCAGTACTTC. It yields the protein CASRDRGFYEQYF.

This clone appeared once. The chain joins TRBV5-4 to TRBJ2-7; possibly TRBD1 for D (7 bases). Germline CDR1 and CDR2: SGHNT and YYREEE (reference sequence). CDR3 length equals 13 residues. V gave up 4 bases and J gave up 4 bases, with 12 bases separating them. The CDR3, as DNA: TGTGCCAGCAGCCCCGCAGGGGGGTACGAGCAGTACTTC. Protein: CASSPAGGYEQYF.

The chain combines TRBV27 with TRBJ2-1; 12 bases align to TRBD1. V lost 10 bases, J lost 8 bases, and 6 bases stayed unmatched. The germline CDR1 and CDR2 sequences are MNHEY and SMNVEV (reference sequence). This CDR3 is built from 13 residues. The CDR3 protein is CATTGQGAHEQFF. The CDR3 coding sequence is TGTGCCACTACGGGACAGGGGGCCCATGAGCAGTTCTTC.

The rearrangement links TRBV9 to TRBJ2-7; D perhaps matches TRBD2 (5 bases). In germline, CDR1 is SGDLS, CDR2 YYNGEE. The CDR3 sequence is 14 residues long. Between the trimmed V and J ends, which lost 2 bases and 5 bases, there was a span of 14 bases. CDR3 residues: CASSVYLSGDEQYF. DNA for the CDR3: TGTGCCAGCAGCGTCTACCTCTCCGGGGACGAGCAGTACTTC. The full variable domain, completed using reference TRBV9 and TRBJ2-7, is DSGVTQTPKHLITATGQRVTLRCSPRSGDLSVYWYQQSLDQGLQFLIQYYNGEERAKGNILERFSAQQFPDLHSELNLSSLELGDSALYFCASSVYLSGDEQYFGPGTRLTVT.